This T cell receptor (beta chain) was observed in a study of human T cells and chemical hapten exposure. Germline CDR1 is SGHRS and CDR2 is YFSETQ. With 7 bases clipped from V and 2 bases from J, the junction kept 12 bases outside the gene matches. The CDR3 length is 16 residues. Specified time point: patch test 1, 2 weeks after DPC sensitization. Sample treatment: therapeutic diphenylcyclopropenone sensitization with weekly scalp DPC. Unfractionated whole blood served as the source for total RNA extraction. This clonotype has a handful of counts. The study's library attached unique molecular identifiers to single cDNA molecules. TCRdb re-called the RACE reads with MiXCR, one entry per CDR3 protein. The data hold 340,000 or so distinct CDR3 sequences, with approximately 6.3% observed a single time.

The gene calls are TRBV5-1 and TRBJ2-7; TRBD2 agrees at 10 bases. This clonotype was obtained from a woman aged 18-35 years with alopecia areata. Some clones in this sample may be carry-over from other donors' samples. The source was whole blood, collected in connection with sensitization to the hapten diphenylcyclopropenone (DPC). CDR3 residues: CASQGSGTSETYEQYF. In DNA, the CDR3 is TGCGCCAGCCAGGGATCCGGGACTAGCGAAACCTACGAGCAGTACTTC.